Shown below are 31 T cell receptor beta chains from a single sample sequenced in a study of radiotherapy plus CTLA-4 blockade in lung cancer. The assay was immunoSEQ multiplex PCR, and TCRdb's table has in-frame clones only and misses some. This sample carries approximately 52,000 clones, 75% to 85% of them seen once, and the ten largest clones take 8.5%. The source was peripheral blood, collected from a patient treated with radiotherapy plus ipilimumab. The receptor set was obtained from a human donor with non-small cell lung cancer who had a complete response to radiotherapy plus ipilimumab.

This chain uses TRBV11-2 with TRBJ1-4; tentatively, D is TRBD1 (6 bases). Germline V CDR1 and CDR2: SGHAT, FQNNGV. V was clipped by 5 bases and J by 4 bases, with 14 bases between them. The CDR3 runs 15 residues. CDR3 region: CASSPQQGINEKLFF. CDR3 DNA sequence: TGTGCCAGCAGCCCCCAACAGGGTATTAATGAAAAACTGTTTTTT.

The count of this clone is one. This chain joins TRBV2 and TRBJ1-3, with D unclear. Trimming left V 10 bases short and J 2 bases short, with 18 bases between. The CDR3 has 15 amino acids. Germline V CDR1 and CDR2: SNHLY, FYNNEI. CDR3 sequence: CATTYSSEAGNTIYF. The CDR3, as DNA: TGTGCCACTACATACTCCTCGGAGGCTGGAAACACCATATATTTT. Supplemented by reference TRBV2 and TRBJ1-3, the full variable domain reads EPEVTQTPSHQVTQMGQEVILRCVPISNHLYFYWYRQILGQKVEFLVSFYNNEISEKSEIFDDQFSVERPDGSNFTLKIRSTKLEDSAMYFCATTYSSEAGNTIYFGEGSWLTVV.

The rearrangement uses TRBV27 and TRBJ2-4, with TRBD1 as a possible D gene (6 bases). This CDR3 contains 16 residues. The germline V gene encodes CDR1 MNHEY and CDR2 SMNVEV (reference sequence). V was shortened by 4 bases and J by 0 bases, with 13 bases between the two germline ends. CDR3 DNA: TGTGCCAGCAGTTCCAGGACAGTACTAGCCAAAAACATTCAGTACTTC. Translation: CASSSRTVLAKNIQYF.

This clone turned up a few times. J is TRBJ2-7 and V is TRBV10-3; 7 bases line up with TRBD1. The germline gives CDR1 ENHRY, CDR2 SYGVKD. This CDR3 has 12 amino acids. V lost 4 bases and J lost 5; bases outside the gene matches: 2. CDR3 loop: CAISGGQDEQYF. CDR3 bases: TGTGCCATCAGTGGTGGACAGGACGAGCAGTACTTC.

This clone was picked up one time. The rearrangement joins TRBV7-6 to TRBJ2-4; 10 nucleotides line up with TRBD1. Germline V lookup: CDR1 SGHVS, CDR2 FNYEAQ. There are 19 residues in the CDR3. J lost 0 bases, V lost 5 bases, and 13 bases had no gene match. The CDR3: CASSPSGTGAALAKNIQYF. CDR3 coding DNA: TGTGCCAGCAGCCCCTCGGGGACAGGGGCCGCCCTAGCCAAAAACATTCAGTACTTC.

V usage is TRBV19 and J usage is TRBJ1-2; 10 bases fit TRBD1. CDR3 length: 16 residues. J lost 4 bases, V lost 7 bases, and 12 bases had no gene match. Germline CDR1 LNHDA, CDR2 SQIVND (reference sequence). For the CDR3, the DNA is TGTGCCAGTACCCCCCGAGACAGGGGGCCTGGCTATGGCTACACCTTC. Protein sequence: CASTPRDRGPGYGYTF.

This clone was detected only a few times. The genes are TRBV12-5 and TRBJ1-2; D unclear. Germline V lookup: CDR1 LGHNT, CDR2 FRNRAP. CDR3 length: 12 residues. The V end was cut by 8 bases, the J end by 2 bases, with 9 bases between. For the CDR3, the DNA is TGTGCTAGTAGCGCAGCAAACTATGGCTACACCTTC. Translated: CASSAANYGYTF.

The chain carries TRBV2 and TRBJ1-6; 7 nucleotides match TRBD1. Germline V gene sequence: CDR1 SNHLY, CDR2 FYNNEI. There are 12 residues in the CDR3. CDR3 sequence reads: CAGGTVGSPLHF. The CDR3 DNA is TGTGCAGGGGGGACAGTAGGATCACCCCTCCACTTT.

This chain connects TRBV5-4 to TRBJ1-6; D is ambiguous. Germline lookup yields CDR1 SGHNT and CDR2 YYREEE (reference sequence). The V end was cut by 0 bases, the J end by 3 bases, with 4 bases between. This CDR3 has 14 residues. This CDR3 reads CASSLDGYNSPLHF. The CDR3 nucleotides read TGTGCCAGCAGCTTGGACGGCTATAATTCACCCCTCCACTTT.

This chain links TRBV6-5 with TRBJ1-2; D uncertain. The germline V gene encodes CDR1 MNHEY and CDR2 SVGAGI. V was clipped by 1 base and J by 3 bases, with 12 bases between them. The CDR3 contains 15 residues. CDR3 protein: CASSYFRGKDYGYTF. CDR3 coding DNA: TGTGCCAGCAGTTACTTTCGGGGAAAGGACTATGGCTACACCTTC.

In DNA form, the CDR3 reads TGTGCCAGCAGTTCAGACGCGACAGGGTACCAAGAGACCCAGTACTTC. This encodes CASSSDATGYQETQYF. V usage is TRBV27 and J usage is TRBJ2-5, with TRBD1 matching 7 bases. This CDR3 contains 16 residues. The J segment lost 0 bases and the V segment lost 4 bases, leaving 8 bases of the junction unmatched. From germline, CDR1 is MNHEY and CDR2 SMNVEV (reference sequence).

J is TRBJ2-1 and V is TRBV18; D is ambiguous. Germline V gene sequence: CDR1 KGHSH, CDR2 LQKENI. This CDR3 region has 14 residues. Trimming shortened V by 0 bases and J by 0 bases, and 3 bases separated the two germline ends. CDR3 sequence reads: CASSPPSSYNEQFF. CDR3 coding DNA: TGTGCCAGCTCACCACCCTCCTCCTACAATGAGCAGTTCTTC.

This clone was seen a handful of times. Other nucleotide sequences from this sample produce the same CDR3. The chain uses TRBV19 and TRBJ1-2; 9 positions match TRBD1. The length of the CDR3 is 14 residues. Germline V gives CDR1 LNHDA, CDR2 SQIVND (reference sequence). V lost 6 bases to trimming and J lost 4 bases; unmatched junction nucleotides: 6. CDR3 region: CASRLQGAGYGYTF. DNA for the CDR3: TGTGCCAGTAGGCTACAGGGGGCAGGCTATGGCTACACCTTC.

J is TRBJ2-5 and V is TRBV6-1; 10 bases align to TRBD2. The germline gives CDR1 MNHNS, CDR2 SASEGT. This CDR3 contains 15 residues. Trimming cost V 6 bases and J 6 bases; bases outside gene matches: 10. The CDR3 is CASRGAGGLGQTQYF. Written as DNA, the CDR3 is TGTGCCAGCAGAGGAGCGGGGGGGTTGGGTCAGACCCAGTACTTC.

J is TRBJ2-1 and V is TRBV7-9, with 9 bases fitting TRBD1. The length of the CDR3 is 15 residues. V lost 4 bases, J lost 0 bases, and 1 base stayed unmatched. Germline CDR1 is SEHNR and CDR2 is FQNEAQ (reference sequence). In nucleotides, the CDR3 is TGTGCCAGCAGCTCGGGACAGGGCTCCTACAATGAGCAGTTCTTC. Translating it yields CASSSGQGSYNEQFF.

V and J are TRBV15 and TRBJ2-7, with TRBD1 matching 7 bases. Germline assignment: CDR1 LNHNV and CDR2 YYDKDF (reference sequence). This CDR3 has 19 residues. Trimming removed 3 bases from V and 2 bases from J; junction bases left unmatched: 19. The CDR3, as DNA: TGTGCCACCAGCAGCGCTACCCCCCACAGGGGCTGGGAACCCTACGAGCAGTACGTC. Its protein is CATSSATPHRGWEPYEQYV.

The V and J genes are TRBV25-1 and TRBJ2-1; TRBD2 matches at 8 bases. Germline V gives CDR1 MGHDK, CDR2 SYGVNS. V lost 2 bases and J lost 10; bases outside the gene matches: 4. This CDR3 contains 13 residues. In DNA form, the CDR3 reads TGTGCCAGCAGTGAAACGGGGGGGGAGGAGCAGTTCTTC. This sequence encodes CASSETGGEEQFF.

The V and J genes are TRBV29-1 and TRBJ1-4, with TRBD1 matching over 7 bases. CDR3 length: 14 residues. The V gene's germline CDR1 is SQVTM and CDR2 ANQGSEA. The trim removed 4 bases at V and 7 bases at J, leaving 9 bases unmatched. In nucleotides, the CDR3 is TGCAGCGTTGTGGGTACAGGGGTCGGTGAAAAACTGTTTTTT. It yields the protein CSVVGTGVGEKLFF.

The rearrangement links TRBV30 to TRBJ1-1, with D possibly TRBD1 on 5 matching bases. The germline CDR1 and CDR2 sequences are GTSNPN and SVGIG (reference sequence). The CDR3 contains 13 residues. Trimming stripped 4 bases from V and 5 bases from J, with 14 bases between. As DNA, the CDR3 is TGTGCCTGGACCCTACGGGGGGGAACTGAAGCTTTCTTT. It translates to CAWTLRGGTEAFF.

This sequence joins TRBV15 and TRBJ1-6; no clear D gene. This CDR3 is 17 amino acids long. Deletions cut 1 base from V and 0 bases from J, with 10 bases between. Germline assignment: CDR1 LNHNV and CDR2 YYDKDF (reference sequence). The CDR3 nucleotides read TGTGCCACCAGCAGAGGTCAAGGGAGCTCCTATAATTCACCCCTCCACTTT. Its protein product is CATSRGQGSSYNSPLHF.

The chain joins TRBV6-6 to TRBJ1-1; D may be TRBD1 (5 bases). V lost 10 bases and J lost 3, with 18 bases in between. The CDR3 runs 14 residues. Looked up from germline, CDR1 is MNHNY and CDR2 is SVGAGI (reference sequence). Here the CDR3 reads CATSNRGLDTEAFF. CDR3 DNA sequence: TGTGCCACCTCAAATCGGGGGTTGGACACTGAAGCTTTCTTT.

DNA for the CDR3: TGTGCCAGCAGCTTGCATGTTGGGACAGGGTATGATGAGCAGTTCTTC. This codes for CASSLHVGTGYDEQFF. The V and J genes are TRBV5-6 and TRBJ2-1; TRBD1 matches 9 bases. Germline CDR1 SGHDT, CDR2 YYEEEE. The CDR3 sequence is 16 residues long. The ends lost 1 base at V and 8 bases at J; junction bases unmatched: 10. Combining the CDR3 with reference TRBV5-6 and TRBJ2-1 gives the whole variable domain DAGVTQSPTHLIKTRGQQVTLRCSPKSGHDTVSWYQQALGQGPQFIFQYYEEEERQRGNFPDRFSGHQFPNYSSELNVNALLLGDSALYLCASSLHVGTGYDEQFFGPGTRLTVL.

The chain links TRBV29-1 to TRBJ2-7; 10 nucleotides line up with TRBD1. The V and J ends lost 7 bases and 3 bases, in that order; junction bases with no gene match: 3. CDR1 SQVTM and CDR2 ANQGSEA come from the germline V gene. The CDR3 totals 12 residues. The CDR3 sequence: CSAGDRGYEQYF. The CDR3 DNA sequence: TGCAGCGCCGGGGACAGGGGCTACGAGCAGTACTTC.

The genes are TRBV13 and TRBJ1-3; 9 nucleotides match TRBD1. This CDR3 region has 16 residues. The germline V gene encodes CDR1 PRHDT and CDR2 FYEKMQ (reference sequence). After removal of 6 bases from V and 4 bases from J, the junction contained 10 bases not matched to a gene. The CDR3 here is CASRPNGQGPGNTIYF. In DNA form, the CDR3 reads TGTGCCAGCAGGCCAAATGGACAGGGGCCGGGAAACACCATATATTTT.

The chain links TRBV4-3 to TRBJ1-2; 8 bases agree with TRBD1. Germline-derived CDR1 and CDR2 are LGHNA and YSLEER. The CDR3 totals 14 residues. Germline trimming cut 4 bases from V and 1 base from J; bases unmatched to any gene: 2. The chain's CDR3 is CASSLGQGNYGYTF. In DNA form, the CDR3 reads TGCGCCAGCAGCCTCGGACAGGGTAACTATGGCTACACCTTC.

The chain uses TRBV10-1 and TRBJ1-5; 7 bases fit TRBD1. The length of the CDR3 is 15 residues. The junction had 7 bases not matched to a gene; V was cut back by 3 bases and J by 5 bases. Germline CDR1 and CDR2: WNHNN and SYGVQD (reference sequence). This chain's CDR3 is CASSDQTGPYQPQHF. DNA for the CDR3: TGCGCCAGCAGTGACCAGACAGGGCCCTATCAGCCCCAGCATTTT.

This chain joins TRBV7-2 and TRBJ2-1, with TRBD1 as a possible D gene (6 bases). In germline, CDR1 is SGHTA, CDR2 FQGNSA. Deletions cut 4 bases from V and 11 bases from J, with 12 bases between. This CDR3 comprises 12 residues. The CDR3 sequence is CASSSARGKQFF. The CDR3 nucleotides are TGTGCCAGCAGCTCGGCGAGGGGGAAGCAGTTCTTC.

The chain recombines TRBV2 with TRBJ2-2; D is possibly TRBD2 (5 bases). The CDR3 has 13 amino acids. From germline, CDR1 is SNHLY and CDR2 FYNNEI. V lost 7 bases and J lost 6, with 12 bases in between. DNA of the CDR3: TGTGCCAGCACGAAGCGGTATGCCGGGGAGCTGTTTTTT. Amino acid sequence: CASTKRYAGELFF.

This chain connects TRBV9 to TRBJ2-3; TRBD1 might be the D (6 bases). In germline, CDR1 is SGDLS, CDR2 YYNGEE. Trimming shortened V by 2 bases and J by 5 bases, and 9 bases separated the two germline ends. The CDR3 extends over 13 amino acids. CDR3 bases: TGTGCCAGCAGCGTGGACAGTAAAGATACGCAGTATTTT. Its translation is CASSVDSKDTQYF.

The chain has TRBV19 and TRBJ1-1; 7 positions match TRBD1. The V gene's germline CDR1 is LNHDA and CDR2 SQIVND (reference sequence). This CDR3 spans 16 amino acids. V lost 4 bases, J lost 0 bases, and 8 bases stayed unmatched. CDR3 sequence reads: CASSRAGGSMNTEAFF. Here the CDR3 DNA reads TGTGCCAGTAGTAGGGCAGGGGGTAGTATGAACACTGAAGCTTTCTTT.

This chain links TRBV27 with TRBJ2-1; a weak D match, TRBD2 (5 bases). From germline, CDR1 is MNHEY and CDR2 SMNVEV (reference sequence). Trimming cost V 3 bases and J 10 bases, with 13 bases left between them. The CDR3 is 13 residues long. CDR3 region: CASSFPRGNEQFF. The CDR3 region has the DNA TGTGCCAGCAGTTTCCCTAGAGGGAACGAGCAGTTCTTC.